Reported below is one T cell receptor beta chain. What it binds is not known. The CDR3 does not close with the conserved phenylalanine or tryptophan, likely indicating a read error. This record belongs to a study of tumor and adjacent non-tumor tissue in lung cancer. On the study more broadly: Each sample yielded roughly 4 million productive TCRbeta reads on average.

The template was RNA from unsorted bulk tissue. A modified ARM-PCR protocol with three rounds of nested PCR amplified TCRbeta. Each CDR3 protein is one row after TCRdb ran MiXCR on the multiplex PCR reads. The sample has more than 70,000 distinct CDR3 sequences; about three fifths are singletons. Overall study findings and caveats: Significantly higher TCR diversity was found in tumor than normal lung. Normal lung showed higher cumulative top 100 clone frequency than tumor. Patients with more diverse tumor TCRs had worse survival.

This CDR3 is built from 13 residues. V was trimmed by 1 base and J by 0 bases, leaving 0 bases between them. CDR1 and CDR2 (germline): SGHAT, FQNNGV. The sample taken for sequencing was lung tumor tissue. This receptor was obtained from a man aged 65-85 years with non-small cell lung cancer. V and J are TRBV11-2 and TRBJ2-2; D gene unclear. The CDR3 sequence is CASSLANTGELFS. In DNA form, the CDR3 reads TGTGCCAGCAGCTTAGCGAACACCGGGGAGCTGTTTTCT.